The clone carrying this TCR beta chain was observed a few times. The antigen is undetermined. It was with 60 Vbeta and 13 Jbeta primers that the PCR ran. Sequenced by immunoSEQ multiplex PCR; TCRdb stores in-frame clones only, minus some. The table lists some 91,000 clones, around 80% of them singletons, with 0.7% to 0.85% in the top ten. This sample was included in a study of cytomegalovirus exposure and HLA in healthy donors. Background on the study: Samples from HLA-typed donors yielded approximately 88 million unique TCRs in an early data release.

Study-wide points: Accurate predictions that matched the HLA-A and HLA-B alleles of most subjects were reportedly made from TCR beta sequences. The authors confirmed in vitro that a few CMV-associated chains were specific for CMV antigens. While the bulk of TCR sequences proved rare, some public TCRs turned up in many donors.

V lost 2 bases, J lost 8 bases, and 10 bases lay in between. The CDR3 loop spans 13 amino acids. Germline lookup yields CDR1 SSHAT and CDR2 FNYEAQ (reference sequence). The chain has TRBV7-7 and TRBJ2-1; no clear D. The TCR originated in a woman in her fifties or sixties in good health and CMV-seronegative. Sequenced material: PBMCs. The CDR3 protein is CASSLSYQDEQFF. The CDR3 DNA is TGTGCCAGCAGCTTAAGCTACCAAGATGAGCAGTTCTTC.